This T cell receptor (beta chain) was identified in a study of cytomegalovirus exposure and HLA in healthy donors. The study, taken as a whole, reports: A later examination showed that TCR association rates differed by HLA locus, with DRB1 most and HLA-C fewest.

Healthy bone marrow donors made up the donors. PCR primers comprised 60 Vbeta and 13 Jbeta primers. Sequencing used immunoSEQ multiplex PCR; TCRdb keeps in-frame clones, though not all of them. The sample lists some 100,000 clones, about 80% seen once, with under 4% in the top ten. Trimming cost V 3 bases and J 6 bases, with 8 bases left between them. CDR1 SEHNR and CDR2 FQNEAQ come from the germline V gene (reference sequence). The CDR3 runs 12 residues. Turning to this clone: Antigen: not known.

The material sequenced was PBMCs. This TCR derives from a male donor in good health and CMV-seropositive. V gene TRBV7-9 combines with J gene TRBJ1-2, with D hard to call. The CDR3 protein is CASSFEGHGYTF. The DNA for the CDR3 is TGTGCCAGCAGCTTCGAGGGTCATGGCTACACCTTC.